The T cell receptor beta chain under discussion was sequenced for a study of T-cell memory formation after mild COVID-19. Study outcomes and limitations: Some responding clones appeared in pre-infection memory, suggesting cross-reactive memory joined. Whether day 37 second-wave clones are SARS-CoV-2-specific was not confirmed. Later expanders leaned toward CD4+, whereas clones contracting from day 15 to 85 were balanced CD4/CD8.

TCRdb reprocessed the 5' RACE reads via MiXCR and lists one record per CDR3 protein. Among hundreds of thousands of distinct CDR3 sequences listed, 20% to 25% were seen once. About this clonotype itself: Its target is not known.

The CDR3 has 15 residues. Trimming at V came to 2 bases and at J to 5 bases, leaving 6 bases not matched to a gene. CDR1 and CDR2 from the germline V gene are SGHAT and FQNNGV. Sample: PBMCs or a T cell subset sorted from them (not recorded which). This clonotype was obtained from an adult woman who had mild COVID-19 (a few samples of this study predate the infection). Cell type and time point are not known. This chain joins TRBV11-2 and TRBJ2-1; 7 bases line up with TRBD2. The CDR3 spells CASSLSMGTNNEQFF. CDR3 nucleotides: TGTGCCAGCAGCTTAAGTATGGGGACTAACAATGAGCAGTTCTTC.